These T cell receptor beta chains were read from a single sample in a study of CD8+CD57+ T cells in acquired aplastic anemia. MiXCR, applied by TCRdb to the reads, yields one record per CDR3 protein. The sample lists around 150,000 distinct CDR3 sequences; around half were seen once. Sequenced input: sorted CD4+, CD8+, or CD8+CD57+ T cells (not recorded which) from PBMCs. These receptors originate from a human donor with aplastic anemia. The CDR3 runs from the conserved cysteine through the conserved F or W. The D gene is left open where the match is weak. Expanded clones get a size class; other rows say once, few or many, or leave the size out.

clone size: once; D gene: .; J gene: TRBJ2-5; V gene: TRBV7-6; CDR3 protein: CASLPGDVETQYF; CDR3 DNA: TGTGCCAGCCTCCCCGGGGACGTAGAGACCCAGTACTTC
clone size: many; D gene: TRBD2; J gene: TRBJ2-3; V gene: TRBV2; CDR3 protein: CASSPPSGSTDTQYF; CDR3 DNA: TGTGCCAGCAGTCCCCCTAGCGGGAGCACAGATACGCAGTATTTT
clone size: many; D gene: .; J gene: TRBJ1-2; V gene: TRBV6-1; CDR3 protein: CASRARNYGYTF; CDR3 DNA: TGTGCCAGCAGGGCTCGTAACTATGGCTACACCTTC
clone size: .; D gene: .; J gene: TRBJ2-2; V gene: TRBV20-1; CDR3 protein: CSASSGPAGTGELFF; CDR3 DNA: .
clone size: many; D gene: TRBD2; J gene: TRBJ2-5; V gene: TRBV14; CDR3 protein: CASSTSGAETQYF; CDR3 DNA: TGTGCCAGCAGCACTAGCGGGGCAGAGACCCAGTACTTC
clone size: many; D gene: .; J gene: TRBJ2-1; V gene: TRBV12-3/TRBV12-4; CDR3 protein: CASSLVDNEQFF; CDR3 DNA: TGTGCCAGCAGTTTAGTAGACAATGAGCAGTTCTTC
clone size: many; D gene: .; J gene: TRBJ2-1; V gene: TRBV20-1; CDR3 protein: CSGPLGGGQSYNEQFF; CDR3 DNA: TGCAGCGGACCCCTTGGGGGGGGGCAATCCTACAATGAGCAGTTCTTC
clone size: .; D gene: TRBD1; J gene: TRBJ2-7; V gene: TRBV3-1; CDR3 protein: CASSQDLPPGTGVLGQYF; CDR3 DNA: TGTGCCAGCAGCCAAGATTTACCCCCCGGGACAGGGGTCTTAGGGCAGTACTTC
clone size: .; D gene: .; J gene: TRBJ1-6; V gene: TRBV5-1; CDR3 protein: CASSFTDRSSYNSPLHF; CDR3 DNA: TGCGCCAGCAGCTTTACGGACAGAAGCTCCTATAATTCACCCCTCCACTTT
clone size: few; D gene: TRBD1; J gene: TRBJ1-5; V gene: TRBV20-1; CDR3 protein: CSAREGQHSNQPQHF; CDR3 DNA: TGCAGTGCTAGAGAGGGACAGCATAGCAATCAGCCCCAGCATTTT
clone size: .; D gene: TRBD1; J gene: TRBJ1-2; V gene: TRBV7-3; CDR3 protein: CASSNDRGRGYTF; CDR3 DNA: TGTGCCAGCAGCAATGACAGGGGGCGCGGCTACACCTTC
clone size: many; D gene: .; J gene: TRBJ1-2; V gene: TRBV29-1; CDR3 protein: CSVEGRPDSAYGYTF; CDR3 DNA: TGCAGCGTTGAAGGGCGCCCCGACAGCGCCTATGGCTACACCTTC
clone size: few; D gene: .; J gene: TRBJ1-1; V gene: TRBV18; CDR3 protein: CASSPPRVPTEAFF; CDR3 DNA: TGTGCCAGCTCCCCCCCCAGGGTTCCCACTGAAGCTTTCTTT
clone size: .; D gene: .; J gene: TRBJ1-2; V gene: TRBV20-1; CDR3 protein: CSARGTLYGYTF; CDR3 DNA: TGCAGTGCTAGAGGGACACTTTATGGCTACACCTTC
clone size: many; D gene: TRBD1; J gene: TRBJ2-7; V gene: TRBV7-2; CDR3 protein: CASSAISGQAYEQYF; CDR3 DNA: TGTGCCAGCAGCGCAATTTCGGGACAGGCCTACGAGCAGTACTTC
clone size: .; D gene: .; J gene: TRBJ1-4; V gene: TRBV7-9; CDR3 protein: CASSLETGEKLFF; CDR3 DNA: TGTGCCAGCAGCTTAGAAACAGGAGAAAAACTGTTTTTT
clone size: many; D gene: TRBD1; J gene: TRBJ2-5; V gene: TRBV14; CDR3 protein: CASSQVQDRVGETQYF; CDR3 DNA: TGTGCCAGCAGCCAAGTCCAGGACAGGGTTGGGGAGACCCAGTACTTC
clone size: few; D gene: TRBD2; J gene: TRBJ2-7; V gene: TRBV10-3; CDR3 protein: CASSVLAGNYEQYF; CDR3 DNA: TGTGCCAGCAGTGTTCTAGCGGGGAATTACGAGCAGTACTTC
clone size: many; D gene: TRBD2; J gene: TRBJ2-5; V gene: TRBV24-1; CDR3 protein: CATSDPSGSGETQYF; CDR3 DNA: TGTGCCACCAGTGACCCTAGCGGGAGTGGGGAGACCCAGTACTTC
clone size: few; D gene: .; J gene: TRBJ1-2; V gene: TRBV20-1; CDR3 protein: CSARDREAATYGYTF; CDR3 DNA: TGCAGTGCTAGAGATCGGGAGGCAGCCACCTATGGCTACACCTTC
clone size: .; D gene: .; J gene: TRBJ2-3; V gene: TRBV7-7; CDR3 protein: CASSFGPTDTQYF; CDR3 DNA: TGTGCTAGCAGCTTCGGACCCACAGATACGCAGTATTTT
clone size: once; D gene: .; J gene: TRBJ2-3; V gene: TRBV15; CDR3 protein: CATSRDRGLSTDTQYF; CDR3 DNA: TGTGCCACCAGCAGAGATCGGGGCCTAAGCACAGATACGCAGTATTTT
clone size: .; D gene: TRBD1; J gene: TRBJ2-3; V gene: TRBV5-1; CDR3 protein: CASSTGGGTDTQYF; CDR3 DNA: TGCGCCAGCAGTACAGGGGGTGGGACAGATACGCAGTATTTT
clone size: .; D gene: .; J gene: TRBJ1-2; V gene: TRBV6-5; CDR3 protein: CASSYSGPGDGYTF; CDR3 DNA: TGTGCCAGCAGTTACTCAGGGCCTGGGGATGGCTACACCTTC
clone size: few; D gene: .; J gene: TRBJ2-7; V gene: TRBV20-1; CDR3 protein: CSASDAGPEQYF; CDR3 DNA: TGCAGTGCTAGTGATGCAGGGCCCGAGCAGTACTTC
clone size: medium-sized; D gene: .; J gene: TRBJ1-4; V gene: TRBV7-9; CDR3 protein: CAIKGEKLFF; CDR3 DNA: TGTGCCATCAAAGGGGAAAAACTGTTTTTT
clone size: .; D gene: .; J gene: TRBJ2-3; V gene: TRBV19; CDR3 protein: CASSKLTGGGTSDTQYF; CDR3 DNA: TGTGCCAGTAGTAAATTGACGGGAGGGGGCACATCCGATACGCAGTATTTT
clone size: .; D gene: TRBD1; J gene: TRBJ1-3; V gene: TRBV20-1; CDR3 protein: CSATLPGGQGGGNTIYF; CDR3 DNA: TGCAGTGCTACCCTCCCGGGCGGGCAGGGGGGCGGAAACACCATATATTTT
clone size: few; D gene: .; J gene: TRBJ1-2; V gene: TRBV3-1; CDR3 protein: CASSLFNYGYTF; CDR3 DNA: TGTGCCAGCAGCCTGTTTAACTATGGCTACACCTTC
clone size: many; D gene: TRBD2; J gene: TRBJ2-3; V gene: TRBV7-3; CDR3 protein: CASSLGGRADTQYF; CDR3 DNA: TGTGCCAGCAGCTTAGGCGGGAGAGCAGATACGCAGTATTTT
clone size: many; D gene: .; J gene: TRBJ2-5; V gene: TRBV11-3; CDR3 protein: CASRKLYQETQYF; CDR3 DNA: TGTGCCAGCCGAAAACTGTACCAAGAGACCCAGTACTTC
clone size: few; D gene: .; J gene: TRBJ1-4; V gene: TRBV9; CDR3 protein: CASSAEGATNEKLFF; CDR3 DNA: TGTGCCAGCAGCGCCGAGGGTGCAACTAATGAAAAACTGTTTTTT
clone size: .; D gene: .; J gene: TRBJ1-5; V gene: TRBV10-3; CDR3 protein: CAISESSQPNQPQHF; CDR3 DNA: TGTGCCATCAGTGAGTCAAGCCAGCCTAATCAGCCCCAGCATTTT
clone size: once; D gene: .; J gene: TRBJ1-5; V gene: TRBV7-2; CDR3 protein: CASSTMGDQPQHF; CDR3 DNA: TGTGCCAGCAGCACTATGGGGGATCAGCCCCAGCATTTT
clone size: many; D gene: .; J gene: TRBJ2-7; V gene: TRBV2; CDR3 protein: CASSEQAGTGEQYF; CDR3 DNA: TGTGCCAGCAGTGAACAGGCGGGGACGGGGGAGCAGTACTTC
clone size: .; D gene: .; J gene: TRBJ2-7; V gene: TRBV24-1; CDR3 protein: CATSEGPGDEQYF; CDR3 DNA: TGTGCCACCAGTGAAGGCCCCGGGGACGAGCAGTACTTC
clone size: .; D gene: TRBD1; J gene: TRBJ1-2; V gene: TRBV29-1; CDR3 protein: CSVGDRVNEYGYTF; CDR3 DNA: TGCAGCGTTGGGGACAGGGTTAATGAATATGGCTACACCTTC
clone size: many; D gene: TRBD2; J gene: TRBJ2-7; V gene: TRBV7-9; CDR3 protein: CASSLGSGRADEQYF; CDR3 DNA: TGTGCCAGCAGCTTAGGGAGCGGGAGGGCCGACGAGCAGTACTTC
clone size: many; D gene: TRBD2; J gene: TRBJ2-1; V gene: TRBV20-1; CDR3 protein: CSAREEAGGALGNEQFF; CDR3 DNA: TGCAGTGCTAGAGAGGAGGCGGGAGGGGCTTTGGGGAATGAGCAGTTCTTC
clone size: many; D gene: .; J gene: TRBJ1-1; V gene: TRBV15; CDR3 protein: CATSRVRNTEAFF; CDR3 DNA: TGTGCCACCAGCAGAGTAAGAAACACTGAAGCTTTCTTT
clone size: few; D gene: .; J gene: TRBJ1-1; V gene: TRBV27; CDR3 protein: CASSLLYRDTEAFF; CDR3 DNA: TGTGCCAGCAGTTTATTATACAGGGACACTGAAGCTTTCTTT
clone size: .; D gene: .; J gene: TRBJ1-5; V gene: TRBV29-1; CDR3 protein: CSVLGEASNQLQHF; CDR3 DNA: TGCAGCGTCCTGGGAGAAGCTAGCAATCAGCTCCAGCATTTT
clone size: many; D gene: .; J gene: TRBJ1-1; V gene: TRBV6-5; CDR3 protein: CASSSTEMNTEAFF; CDR3 DNA: TGTGCCAGCAGTTCCACAGAAATGAACACTGAAGCTTTCTTT
clone size: few; D gene: TRBD1; J gene: TRBJ2-7; V gene: TRBV27; CDR3 protein: CASSSWGQGEQYF; CDR3 DNA: TGTGCCAGCAGTTCGTGGGGACAGGGCGAGCAGTACTTC